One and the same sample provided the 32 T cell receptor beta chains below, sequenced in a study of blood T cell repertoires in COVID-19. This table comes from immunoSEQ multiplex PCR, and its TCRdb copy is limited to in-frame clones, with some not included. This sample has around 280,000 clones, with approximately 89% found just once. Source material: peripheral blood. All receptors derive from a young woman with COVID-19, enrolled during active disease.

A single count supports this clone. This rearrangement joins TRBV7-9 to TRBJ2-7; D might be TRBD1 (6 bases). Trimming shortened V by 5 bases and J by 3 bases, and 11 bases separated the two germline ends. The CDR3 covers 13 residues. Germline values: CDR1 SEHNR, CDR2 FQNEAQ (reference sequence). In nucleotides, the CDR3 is TGTGCCAGCAGCGGGCCGGGACACTACGAGCAGTACTTC. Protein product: CASSGPGHYEQYF.

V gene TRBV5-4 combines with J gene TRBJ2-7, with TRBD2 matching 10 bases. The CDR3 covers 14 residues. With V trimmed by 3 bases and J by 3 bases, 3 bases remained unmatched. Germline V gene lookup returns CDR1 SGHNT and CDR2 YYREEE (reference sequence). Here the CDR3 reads CASSSWTSGYEQYF. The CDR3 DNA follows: TGTGCCAGCAGCTCCTGGACTAGCGGCTACGAGCAGTACTTC.

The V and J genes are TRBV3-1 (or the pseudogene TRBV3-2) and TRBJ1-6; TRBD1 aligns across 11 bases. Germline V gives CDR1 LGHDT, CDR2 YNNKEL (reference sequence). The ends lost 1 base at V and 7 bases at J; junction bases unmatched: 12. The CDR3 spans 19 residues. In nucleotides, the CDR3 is TGTGCCAGCAGCCAAGTTCCGGGACAGGGGGGCCTCACCAATTCACCCCTCCACTTT. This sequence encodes CASSQVPGQGGLTNSPLHF.

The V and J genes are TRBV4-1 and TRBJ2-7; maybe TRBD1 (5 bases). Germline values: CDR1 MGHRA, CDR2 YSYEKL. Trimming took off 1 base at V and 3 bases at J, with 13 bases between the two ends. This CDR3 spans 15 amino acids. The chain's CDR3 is CASSQVAKGDYEQYF. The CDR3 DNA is TGCGCCAGCAGCCAAGTTGCGAAAGGGGACTACGAGCAGTACTTC.

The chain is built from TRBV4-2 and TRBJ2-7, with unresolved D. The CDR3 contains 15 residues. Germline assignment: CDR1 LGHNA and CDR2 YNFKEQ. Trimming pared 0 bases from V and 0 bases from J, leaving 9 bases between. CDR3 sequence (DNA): TGTGCCAGCAGCCAAGAAGGTAGCCCCTCCTACGAGCAGTACTTC. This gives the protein CASSQEGSPSYEQYF.

The CDR3 here is CASSEESNKQYF. The CDR3 region has the DNA TGTGCCAGCAGCGAAGAATCTAATAAGCAGTACTTC. The chain combines TRBV7-9 with TRBJ2-7, with D unresolved. V lost 5 bases to trimming and J lost 8 bases, with 13 bases between them. The CDR3 has 12 amino acids. The V gene's germline CDR1 is SEHNR and CDR2 FQNEAQ (reference sequence).

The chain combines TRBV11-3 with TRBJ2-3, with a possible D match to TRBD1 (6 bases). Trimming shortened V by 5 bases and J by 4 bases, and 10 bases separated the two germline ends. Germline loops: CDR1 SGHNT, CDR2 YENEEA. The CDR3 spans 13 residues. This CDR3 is CASSPRGPDTQYF. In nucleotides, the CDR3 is TGTGCCAGCAGCCCCAGGGGCCCAGATACGCAGTATTTT. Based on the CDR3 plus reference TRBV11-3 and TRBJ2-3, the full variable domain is EAGVVQSPRYKIIEKKQPVAFWCNPISGHNTLYWYLQNLGQGPELLIRYENEEAVDDSQLPKDRFSAERLKGVDSTLKIQPAELGDSAVYLCASSPRGPDTQYFGPGTRLTVL.

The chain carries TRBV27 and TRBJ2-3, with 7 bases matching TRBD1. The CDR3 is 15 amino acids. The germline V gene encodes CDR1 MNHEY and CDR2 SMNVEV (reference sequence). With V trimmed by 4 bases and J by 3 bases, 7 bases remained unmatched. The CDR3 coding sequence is TGTGCCAGCAGTTACCGGGACAGCTCAACAGATACGCAGTATTTT. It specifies CASSYRDSSTDTQYF.

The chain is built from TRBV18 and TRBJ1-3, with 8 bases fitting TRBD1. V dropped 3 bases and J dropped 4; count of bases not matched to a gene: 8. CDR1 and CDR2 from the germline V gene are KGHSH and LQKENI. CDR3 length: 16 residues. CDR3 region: CASSPQSRQGGNTIYF. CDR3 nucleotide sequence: TGTGCCAGCTCACCCCAATCCCGACAGGGGGGAAACACCATATATTTT.

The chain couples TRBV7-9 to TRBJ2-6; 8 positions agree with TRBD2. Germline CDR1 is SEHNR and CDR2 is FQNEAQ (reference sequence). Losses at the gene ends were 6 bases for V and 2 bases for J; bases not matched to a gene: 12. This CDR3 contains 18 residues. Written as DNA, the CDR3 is TGTGCCAGCAGATCGTCGGGGGGGGCGAGTGCTGGGGCCAACGTCCTGACTTTC. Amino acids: CASRSSGGASAGANVLTF.

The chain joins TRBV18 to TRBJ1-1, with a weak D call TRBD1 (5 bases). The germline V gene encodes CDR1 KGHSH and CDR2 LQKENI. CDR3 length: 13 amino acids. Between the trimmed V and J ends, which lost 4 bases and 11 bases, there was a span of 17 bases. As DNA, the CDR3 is TGTGCCAGCTCACAGAGCAGGGCGCAGTTGGCTTTCTTT. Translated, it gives CASSQSRAQLAFF. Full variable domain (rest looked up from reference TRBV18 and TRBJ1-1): NAGVMQNPRHLVRRRGQEARLRCSPMKGHSHVYWYRQLPEEGLKFMVYLQKENIIDESGMPKERFSAEFPKEGPSILRIQQVVRGDSAAYFCASSQSRAQLAFFGQGTRLTVV.

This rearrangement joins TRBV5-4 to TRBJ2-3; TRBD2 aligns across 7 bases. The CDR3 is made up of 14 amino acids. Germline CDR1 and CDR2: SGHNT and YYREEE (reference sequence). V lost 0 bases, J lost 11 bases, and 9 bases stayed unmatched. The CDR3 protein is CASSLDAGEVRQYF. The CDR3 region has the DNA TGTGCCAGCAGCTTGGATGCGGGGGAGGTGAGGCAGTATTTT. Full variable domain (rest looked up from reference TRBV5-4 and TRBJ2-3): ETGVTQSPTHLIKTRGQQVTLRCSSQSGHNTVSWYQQALGQGPQFIFQYYREEENGRGNFPPRFSGLQFPNYSSELNVNALELDDSALYLCASSLDAGEVRQYFGPGTRLTVL.

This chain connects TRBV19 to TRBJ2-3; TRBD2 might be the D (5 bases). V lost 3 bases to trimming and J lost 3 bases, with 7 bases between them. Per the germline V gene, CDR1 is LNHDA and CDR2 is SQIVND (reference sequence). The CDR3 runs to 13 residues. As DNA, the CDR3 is TGTGCCAGTAGTATTGGGAGAACAGATACGCAGTATTTT. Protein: CASSIGRTDTQYF.

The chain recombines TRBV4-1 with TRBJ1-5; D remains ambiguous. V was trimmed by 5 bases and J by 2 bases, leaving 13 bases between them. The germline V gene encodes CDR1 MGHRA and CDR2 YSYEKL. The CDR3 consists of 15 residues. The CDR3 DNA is TGCGCCAGCAGCTGGCGTCGCGGTGGCAATCAGCCCCAGCATTTT. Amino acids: CASSWRRGGNQPQHF.

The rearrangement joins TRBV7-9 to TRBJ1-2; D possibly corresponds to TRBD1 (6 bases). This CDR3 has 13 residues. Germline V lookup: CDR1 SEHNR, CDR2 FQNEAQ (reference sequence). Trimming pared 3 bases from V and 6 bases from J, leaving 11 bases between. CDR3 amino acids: CASSLRPGDGYTF. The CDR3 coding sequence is TGTGCCAGCAGCTTGAGGCCAGGGGATGGCTACACCTTC.

The CDR3, as DNA: TGTGCCAGTAGTCCGGGACAGAGTGAAGCTTTCTTT. This sequence encodes CASSPGQSEAFF. The chain joins TRBV19 to TRBJ1-1, with 7 bases identical to TRBD1. The CDR3 sequence is 12 residues long. The junction had 4 bases not matched to a gene; V was cut back by 5 bases and J by 7 bases. CDR1 and CDR2 from the germline V gene are LNHDA and SQIVND (reference sequence).

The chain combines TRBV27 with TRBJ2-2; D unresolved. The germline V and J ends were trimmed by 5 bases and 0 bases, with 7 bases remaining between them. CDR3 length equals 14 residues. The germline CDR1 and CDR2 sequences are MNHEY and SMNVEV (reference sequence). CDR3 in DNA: TGTGCCAGCAGTAAAATCACGAACACCGGGGAGCTGTTTTTT. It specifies CASSKITNTGELFF.

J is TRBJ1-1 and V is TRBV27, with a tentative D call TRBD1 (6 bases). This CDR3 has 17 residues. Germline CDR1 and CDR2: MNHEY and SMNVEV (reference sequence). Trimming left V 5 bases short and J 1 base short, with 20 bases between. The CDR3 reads CASSTRQDITPNTEAFF. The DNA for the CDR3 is TGTGCCAGCAGTACGCGACAGGATATAACCCCGAACACTGAAGCTTTCTTT.

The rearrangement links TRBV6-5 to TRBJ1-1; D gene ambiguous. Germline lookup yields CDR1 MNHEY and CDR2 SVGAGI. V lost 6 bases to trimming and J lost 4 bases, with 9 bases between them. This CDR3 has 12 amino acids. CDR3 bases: TGTGCCAGCAGGGATGGAGGCACTGAAGCTTTCTTT. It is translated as CASRDGGTEAFF.

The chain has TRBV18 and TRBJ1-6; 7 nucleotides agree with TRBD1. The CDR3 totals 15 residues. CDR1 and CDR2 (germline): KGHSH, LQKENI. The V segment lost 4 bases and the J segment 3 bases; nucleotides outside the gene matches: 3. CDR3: CASSLRQGYNSPLHF. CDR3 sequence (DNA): TGTGCCAGCTCACTACGACAGGGCTATAATTCACCCCTCCACTTT. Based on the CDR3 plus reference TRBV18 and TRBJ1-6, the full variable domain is NAGVMQNPRHLVRRRGQEARLRCSPMKGHSHVYWYRQLPEEGLKFMVYLQKENIIDESGMPKERFSAEFPKEGPSILRIQQVVRGDSAAYFCASSLRQGYNSPLHFGNGTRLTVT.

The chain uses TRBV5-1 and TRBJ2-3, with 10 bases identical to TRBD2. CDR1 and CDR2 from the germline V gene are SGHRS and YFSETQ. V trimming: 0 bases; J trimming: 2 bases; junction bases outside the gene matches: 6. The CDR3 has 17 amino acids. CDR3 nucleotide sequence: TGCGCCAGCAGCTTGGCCCGCACTAGCGGGGACACAGATACGCAGTATTTT. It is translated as CASSLARTSGDTDTQYF.

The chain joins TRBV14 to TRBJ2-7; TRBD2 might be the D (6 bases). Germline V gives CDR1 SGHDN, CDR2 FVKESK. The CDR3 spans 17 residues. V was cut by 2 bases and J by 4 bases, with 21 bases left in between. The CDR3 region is CASSQRGTVPDWYEQYF. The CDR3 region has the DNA TGTGCCAGCAGCCAAAGAGGGACTGTCCCCGACTGGTACGAGCAGTACTTC.

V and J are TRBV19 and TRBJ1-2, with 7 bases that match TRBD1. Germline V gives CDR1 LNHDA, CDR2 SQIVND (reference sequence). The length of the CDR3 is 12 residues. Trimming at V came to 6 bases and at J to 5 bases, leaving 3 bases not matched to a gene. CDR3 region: CASRTGLYGYTF. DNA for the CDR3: TGTGCCAGTAGGACAGGGCTATATGGCTACACCTTC.

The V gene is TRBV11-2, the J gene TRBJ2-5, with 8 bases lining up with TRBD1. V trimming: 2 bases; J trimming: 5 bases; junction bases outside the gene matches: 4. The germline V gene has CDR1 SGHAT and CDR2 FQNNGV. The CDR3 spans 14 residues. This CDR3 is CASSLRTGTETQYF. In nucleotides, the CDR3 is TGTGCCAGCAGCTTAAGGACAGGGACGGAGACCCAGTACTTC.

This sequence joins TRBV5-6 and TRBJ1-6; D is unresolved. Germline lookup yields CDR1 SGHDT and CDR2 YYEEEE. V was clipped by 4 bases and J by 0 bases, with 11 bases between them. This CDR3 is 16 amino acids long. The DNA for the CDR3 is TGTGCCAGCAGCCCAACCACGAGCTCCTATAATTCACCCCTCCACTTT. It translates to CASSPTTSSYNSPLHF.

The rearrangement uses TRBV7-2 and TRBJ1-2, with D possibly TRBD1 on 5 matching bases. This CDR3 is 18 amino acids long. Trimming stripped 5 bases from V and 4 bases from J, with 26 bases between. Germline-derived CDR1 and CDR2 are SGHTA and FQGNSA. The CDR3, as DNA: TGTGCCAGCAGCCCACAAACCCTCCGGGCCCAGGGTATCTATGGCTACACCTTC. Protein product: CASSPQTLRAQGIYGYTF.

In DNA, the CDR3 is TGTGCCAGCAGTGAAGGGAGGACTAGCGGGGGGTCTAGCACAGATACGCAGTATTTT. This sequence encodes CASSEGRTSGGSSTDTQYF. The chain has TRBV6-1 and TRBJ2-3; 14 bases line up with TRBD2. The V and J ends lost 1 base and 0 bases, in that order; junction bases with no gene match: 6. This CDR3 spans 19 amino acids. CDR1 and CDR2 from the germline V gene are MNHNS and SASEGT.

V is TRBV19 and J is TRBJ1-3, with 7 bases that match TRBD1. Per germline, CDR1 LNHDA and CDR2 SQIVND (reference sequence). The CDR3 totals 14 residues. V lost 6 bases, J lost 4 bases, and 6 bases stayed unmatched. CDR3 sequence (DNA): TGTGCCAGTAGAACAGGGGCGGAAGGAAACACCATATATTTT. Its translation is CASRTGAEGNTIYF.

DNA of the CDR3: TGCGCCAGCAAAGGGACAGAATTATTCTATAATTCACCCCTCCACTTT. It translates to CASKGTELFYNSPLHF. The rearrangement uses TRBV10-2 and TRBJ1-6, with 7 bases lining up with TRBD1. The CDR3 contains 16 residues. The V and J ends lost 7 bases and 3 bases, in that order; junction bases with no gene match: 9. Germline V gene data show CDR1 as WSHSY and CDR2 as SAAADI.

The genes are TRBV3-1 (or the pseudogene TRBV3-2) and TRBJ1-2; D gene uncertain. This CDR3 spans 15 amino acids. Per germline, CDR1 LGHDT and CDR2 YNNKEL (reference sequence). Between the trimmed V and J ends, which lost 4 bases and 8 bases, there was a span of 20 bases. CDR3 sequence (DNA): TGTGCCAGCAGCCTCAACACGTACGGGGAGCTGGGCTACACCTTC. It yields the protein CASSLNTYGELGYTF.

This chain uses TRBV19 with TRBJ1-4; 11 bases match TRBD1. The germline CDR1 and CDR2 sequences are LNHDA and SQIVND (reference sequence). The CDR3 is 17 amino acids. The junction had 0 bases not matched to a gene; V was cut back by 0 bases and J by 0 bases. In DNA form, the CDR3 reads TGTGCCAGTAGTATAGAGGGACAGGGGGCAACTAATGAAAAACTGTTTTTT. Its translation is CASSIEGQGATNEKLFF.

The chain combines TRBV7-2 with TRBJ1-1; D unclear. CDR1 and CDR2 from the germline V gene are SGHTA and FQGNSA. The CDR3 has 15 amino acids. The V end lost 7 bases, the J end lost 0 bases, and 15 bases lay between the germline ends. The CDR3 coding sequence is TGTGCCAGCAACGATGGGAGACCCCTGAACACTGAAGCTTTCTTT. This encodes CASNDGRPLNTEAFF.